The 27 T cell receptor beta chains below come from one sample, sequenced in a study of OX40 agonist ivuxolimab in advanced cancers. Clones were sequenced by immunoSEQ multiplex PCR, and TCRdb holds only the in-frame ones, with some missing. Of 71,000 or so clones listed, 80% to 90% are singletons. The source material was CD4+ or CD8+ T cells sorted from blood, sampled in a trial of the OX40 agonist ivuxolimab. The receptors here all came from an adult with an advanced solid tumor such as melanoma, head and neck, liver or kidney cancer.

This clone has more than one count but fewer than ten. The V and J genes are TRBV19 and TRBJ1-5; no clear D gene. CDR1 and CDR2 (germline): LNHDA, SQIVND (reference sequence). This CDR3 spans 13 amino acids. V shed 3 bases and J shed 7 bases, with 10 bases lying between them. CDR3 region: CASSIEGIQPQHF. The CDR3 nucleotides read TGTGCCAGTAGTATTGAGGGTATCCAGCCCCAGCATTTT.

In DNA form, the CDR3 reads TGTGCCAGCAGCCCTTTCAGGGAGCTCACCGGGGAGCTGTTTTTT. This translates into CASSPFRELTGELFF. The chain links TRBV14 to TRBJ2-2; tentatively, D is TRBD1 or TRBD2 (5 bases each). CDR1 is SGHDN and CDR2 is FVKESK in the germline V gene. The CDR3 has 15 residues. Trimming stripped 4 bases from V and 4 bases from J, with 13 bases between. The full variable domain, in which reference TRBV14 and TRBJ2-2 provide the parts outside the CDR3, is EAGVTQFPSHSVIEKGQTVTLRCDPISGHDNLYWYRRVMGKEIKFLLHFVKESKQDESGMPNNRFLAERTGGTYSTLKVQPAELEDSGVYFCASSPFRELTGELFFGEGSRLTVL.

The CDR3 coding sequence is TGTGCCAGCAGCTTATCGGCTATGATGAACACTGAAGCTTTCTTT. Translating gives CASSLSAMMNTEAFF. V gene TRBV7-9 combines with J gene TRBJ1-1, with D hard to call. Germline V CDR1 and CDR2: SEHNR, FQNEAQ (reference sequence). The ends were cut back, 2 bases at V and 0 bases at J, with 10 bases in the middle. The CDR3 extends over 15 amino acids. The full variable domain, completed using reference TRBV7-9 and TRBJ1-1, is DTGVSQNPRHKITKRGQNVTFRCDPISEHNRLYWYRQTLGQGPEFLTYFQNEAQLEKSRLLSDRFSAERPKGSFSTLEIQRTEQGDSAMYLCASSLSAMMNTEAFFGQGTRLTVV.

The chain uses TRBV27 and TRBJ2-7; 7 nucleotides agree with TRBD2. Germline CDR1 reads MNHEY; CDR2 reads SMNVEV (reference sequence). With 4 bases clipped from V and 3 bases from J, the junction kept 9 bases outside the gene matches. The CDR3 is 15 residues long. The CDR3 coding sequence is TGTGCCAGCAGTTCTCGAGGGAGGGTCGGCTACGAGCAGTACTTC. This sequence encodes CASSSRGRVGYEQYF.

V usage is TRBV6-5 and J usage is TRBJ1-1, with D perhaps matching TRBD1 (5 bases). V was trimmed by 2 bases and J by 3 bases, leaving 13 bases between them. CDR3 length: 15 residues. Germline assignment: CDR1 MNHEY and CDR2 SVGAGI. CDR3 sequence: CASSYGQGSYTEAFF. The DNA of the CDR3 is TGTGCCAGCAGTTACGGTCAGGGTTCCTACACTGAAGCTTTCTTT.

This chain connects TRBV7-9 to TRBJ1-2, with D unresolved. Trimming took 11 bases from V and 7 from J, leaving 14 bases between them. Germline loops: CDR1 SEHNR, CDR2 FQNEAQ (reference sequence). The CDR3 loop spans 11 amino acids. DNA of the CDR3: TGTGCCGGGAGTAGAGTCCTTGGCTACACCTTC. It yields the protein CAGSRVLGYTF.

DNA of the CDR3: TGTGCCAGCAGTGAACAAAAGGGCGGCGAGACCCAGTACTTC. Translation gives CASSEQKGGETQYF. The chain is built from TRBV6-1 and TRBJ2-5; D call uncertain. CDR1 is MNHNS and CDR2 is SASEGT in the germline V gene. V was clipped by 2 bases and J by 5 bases, with 12 bases between them. This CDR3 has 14 residues.

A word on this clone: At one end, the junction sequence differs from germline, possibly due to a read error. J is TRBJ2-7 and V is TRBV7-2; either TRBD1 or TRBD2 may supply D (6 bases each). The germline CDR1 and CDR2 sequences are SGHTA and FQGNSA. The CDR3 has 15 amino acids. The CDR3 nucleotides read TGTGCCAGCACCTTAAGCGGAGGGGGCTCCTACGAGCAGTACTTC. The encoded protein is CASTLSGGGSYEQYF.

The CDR3 DNA sequence: TGTGCCAGCAGCCAGACTAACGTAGGGAACATTTACTACGAGCAGTACTTC. It translates to CASSQTNVGNIYYEQYF. The genes are TRBV11-2 and TRBJ2-7, with D maybe TRBD2 (5 bases). This CDR3 spans 17 amino acids. With 5 bases removed from V and 3 bases from J, the gap between germline ends came to 23 bases. The germline V gene has CDR1 SGHAT and CDR2 FQNNGV.

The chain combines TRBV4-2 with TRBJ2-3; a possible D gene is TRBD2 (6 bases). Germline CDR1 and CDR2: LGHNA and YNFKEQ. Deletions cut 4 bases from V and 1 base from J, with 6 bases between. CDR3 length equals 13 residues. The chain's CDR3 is CASSPSGTDTQYF. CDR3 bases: TGTGCCAGCAGCCCTAGCGGCACAGATACGCAGTATTTT.

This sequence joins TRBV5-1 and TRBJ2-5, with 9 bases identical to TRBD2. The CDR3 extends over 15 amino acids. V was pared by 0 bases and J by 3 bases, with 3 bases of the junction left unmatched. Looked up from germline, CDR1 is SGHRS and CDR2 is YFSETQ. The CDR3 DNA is TGCGCCAGCAGCTTGGGATCTAGCGGGGAAGAGACCCAGTACTTC. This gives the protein CASSLGSSGEETQYF.

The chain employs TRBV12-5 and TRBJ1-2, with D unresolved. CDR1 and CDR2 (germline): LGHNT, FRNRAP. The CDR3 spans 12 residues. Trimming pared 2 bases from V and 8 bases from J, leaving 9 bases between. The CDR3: CASGLQGKGYTF. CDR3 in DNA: TGTGCTAGTGGTTTGCAAGGGAAGGGCTACACCTTC.

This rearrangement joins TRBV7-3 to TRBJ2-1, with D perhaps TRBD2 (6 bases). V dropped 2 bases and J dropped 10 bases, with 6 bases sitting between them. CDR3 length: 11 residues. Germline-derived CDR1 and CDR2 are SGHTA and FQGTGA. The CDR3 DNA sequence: TGTGCCAGCAGCTTAGGGAGGGAGCAGTTCTTC. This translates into CASSLGREQFF.

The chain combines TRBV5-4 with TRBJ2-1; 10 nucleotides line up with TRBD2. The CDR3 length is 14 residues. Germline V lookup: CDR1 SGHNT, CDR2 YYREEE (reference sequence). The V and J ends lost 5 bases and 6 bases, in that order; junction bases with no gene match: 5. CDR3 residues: CASRELAGSNEQFF. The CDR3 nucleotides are TGTGCCAGCAGGGAACTAGCGGGAAGCAATGAGCAGTTCTTC.

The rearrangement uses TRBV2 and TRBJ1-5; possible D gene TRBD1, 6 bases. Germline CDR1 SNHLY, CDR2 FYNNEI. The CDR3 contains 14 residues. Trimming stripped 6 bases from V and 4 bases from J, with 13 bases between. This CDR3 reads CASSAGQRNQPQHF. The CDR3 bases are TGTGCCAGCAGCGCGGGACAAAGGAATCAGCCCCAGCATTTT. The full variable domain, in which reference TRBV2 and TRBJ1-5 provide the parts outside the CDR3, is EPEVTQTPSHQVTQMGQEVILRCVPISNHLYFYWYRQILGQKVEFLVSFYNNEISEKSEIFDDQFSVERPDGSNFTLKIRSTKLEDSAMYFCASSAGQRNQPQHFGDGTRLSIL.

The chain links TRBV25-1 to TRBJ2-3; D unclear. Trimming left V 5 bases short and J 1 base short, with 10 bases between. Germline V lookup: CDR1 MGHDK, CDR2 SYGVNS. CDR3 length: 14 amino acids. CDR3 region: CASSKVGRTDTQYF. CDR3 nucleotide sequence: TGTGCCAGCAGTAAAGTAGGGCGCACAGATACGCAGTATTTT.

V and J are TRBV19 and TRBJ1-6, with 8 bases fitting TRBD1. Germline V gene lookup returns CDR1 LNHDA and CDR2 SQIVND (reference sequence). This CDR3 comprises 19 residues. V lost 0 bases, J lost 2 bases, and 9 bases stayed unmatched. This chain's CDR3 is CASSIDTRTGRTYNSPLHF. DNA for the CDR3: TGTGCCAGTAGTATAGATACCCGGACAGGGAGGACCTATAATTCACCCCTCCACTTT. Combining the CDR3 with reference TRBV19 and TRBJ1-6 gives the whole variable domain DGGITQSPKYLFRKEGQNVTLSCEQNLNHDAMYWYRQDPGQGLRLIYYSQIVNDFQKGDIAEGYSVSREKKESFPLTVTSAQKNPTAFYLCASSIDTRTGRTYNSPLHFGNGTRLTVT.

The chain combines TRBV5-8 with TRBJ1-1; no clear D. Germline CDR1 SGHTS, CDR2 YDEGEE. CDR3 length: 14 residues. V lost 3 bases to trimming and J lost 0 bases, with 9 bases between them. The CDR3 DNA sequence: TGTGCCAGCAGCTCCCGACCCATGAACACTGAAGCTTTCTTT. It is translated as CASSSRPMNTEAFF.

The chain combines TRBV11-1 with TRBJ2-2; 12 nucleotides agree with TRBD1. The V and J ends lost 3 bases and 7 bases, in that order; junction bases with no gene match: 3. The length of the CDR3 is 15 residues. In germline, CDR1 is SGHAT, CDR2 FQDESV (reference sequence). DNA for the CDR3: TGTGCCAGCAGCTTGGGACAGGGGGCGGACGGGGAGCTGTTTTTT. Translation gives CASSLGQGADGELFF.

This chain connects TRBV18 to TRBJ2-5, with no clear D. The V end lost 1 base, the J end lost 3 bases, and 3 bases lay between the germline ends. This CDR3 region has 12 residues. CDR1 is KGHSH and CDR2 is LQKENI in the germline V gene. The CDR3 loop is CASSPRKETQYF. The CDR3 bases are TGTGCCAGCTCACCACGAAAAGAGACCCAGTACTTC.

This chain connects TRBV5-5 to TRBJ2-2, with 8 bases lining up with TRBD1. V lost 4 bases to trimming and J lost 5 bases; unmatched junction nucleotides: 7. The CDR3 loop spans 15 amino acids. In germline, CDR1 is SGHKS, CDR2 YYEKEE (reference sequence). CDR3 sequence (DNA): TGTGCCAGCAGCGTATACGGGACAGGAACCGGGGAGCTGTTTTTT. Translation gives CASSVYGTGTGELFF.

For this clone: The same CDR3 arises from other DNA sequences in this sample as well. The CDR3 bases are TGTGCCAGCAGCTTAGGGACAGTGAACACTGAAGCTTTCTTT. Its translation is CASSLGTVNTEAFF. V and J are TRBV7-9 and TRBJ1-1; possible D gene TRBD1, 6 bases. Trimming pared 1 base from V and 0 bases from J, leaving 6 bases between. This CDR3 comprises 14 residues. Germline CDR1 and CDR2: SEHNR and FQNEAQ (reference sequence).

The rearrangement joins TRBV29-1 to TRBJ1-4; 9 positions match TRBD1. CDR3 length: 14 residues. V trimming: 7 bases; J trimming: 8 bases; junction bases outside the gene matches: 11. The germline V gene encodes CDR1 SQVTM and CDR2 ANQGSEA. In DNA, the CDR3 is TGCAGCGCGGGTCGAGGACAGGGGTTCGAAAAACTGTTTTTT. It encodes CSAGRGQGFEKLFF.

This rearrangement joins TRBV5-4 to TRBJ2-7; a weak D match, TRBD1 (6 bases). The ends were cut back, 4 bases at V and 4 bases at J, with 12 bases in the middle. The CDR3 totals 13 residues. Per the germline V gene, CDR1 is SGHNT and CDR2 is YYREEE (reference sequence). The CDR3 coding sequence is TGTGCCAGCAGCATCGACAGGACGTACGAGCAGTACTTC. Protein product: CASSIDRTYEQYF.

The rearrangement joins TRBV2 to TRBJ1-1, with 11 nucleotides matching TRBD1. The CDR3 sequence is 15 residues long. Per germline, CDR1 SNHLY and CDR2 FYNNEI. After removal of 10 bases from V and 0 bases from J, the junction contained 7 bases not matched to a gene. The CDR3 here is CAIQTDRGLNTEAFF. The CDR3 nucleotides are TGTGCCATCCAAACGGACAGGGGGCTGAACACTGAAGCTTTCTTT.

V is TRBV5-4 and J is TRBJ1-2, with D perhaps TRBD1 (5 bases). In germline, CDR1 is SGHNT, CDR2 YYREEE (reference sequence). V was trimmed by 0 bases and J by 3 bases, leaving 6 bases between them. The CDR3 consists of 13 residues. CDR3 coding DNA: TGTGCCAGCAGCTTGGAAGGGGACTATGGCTACACCTTC. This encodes CASSLEGDYGYTF.

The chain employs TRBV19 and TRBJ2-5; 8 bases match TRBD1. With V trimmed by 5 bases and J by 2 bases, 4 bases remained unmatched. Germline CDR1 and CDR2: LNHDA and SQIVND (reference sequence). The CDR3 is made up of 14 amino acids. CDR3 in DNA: TGTGCCAGTAGTTCAAGACAGGGGCAAGAGACCCAGTACTTC. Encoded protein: CASSSRQGQETQYF. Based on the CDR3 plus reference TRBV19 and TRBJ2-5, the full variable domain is DGGITQSPKYLFRKEGQNVTLSCEQNLNHDAMYWYRQDPGQGLRLIYYSQIVNDFQKGDIAEGYSVSREKKESFPLTVTSAQKNPTAFYLCASSSRQGQETQYFGPGTRLLVL.